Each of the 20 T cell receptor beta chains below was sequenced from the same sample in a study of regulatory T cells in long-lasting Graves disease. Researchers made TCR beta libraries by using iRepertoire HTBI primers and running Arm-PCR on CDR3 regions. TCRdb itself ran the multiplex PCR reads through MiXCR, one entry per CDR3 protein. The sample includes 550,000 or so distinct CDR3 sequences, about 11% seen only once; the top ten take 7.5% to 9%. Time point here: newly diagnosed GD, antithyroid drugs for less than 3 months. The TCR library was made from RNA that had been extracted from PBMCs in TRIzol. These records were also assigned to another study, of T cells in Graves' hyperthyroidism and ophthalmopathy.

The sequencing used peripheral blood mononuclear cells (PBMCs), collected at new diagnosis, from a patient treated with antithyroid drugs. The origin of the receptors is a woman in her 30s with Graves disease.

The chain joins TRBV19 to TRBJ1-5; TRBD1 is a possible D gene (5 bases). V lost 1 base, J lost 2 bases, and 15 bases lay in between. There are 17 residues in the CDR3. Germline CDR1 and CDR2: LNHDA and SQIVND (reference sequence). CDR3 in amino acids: CASSIGLGAAGNQPQHF. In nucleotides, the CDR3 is TGTGCCAGTAGTATAGGTTTAGGGGCAGCCGGCAATCAGCCCCAGCATTTT.

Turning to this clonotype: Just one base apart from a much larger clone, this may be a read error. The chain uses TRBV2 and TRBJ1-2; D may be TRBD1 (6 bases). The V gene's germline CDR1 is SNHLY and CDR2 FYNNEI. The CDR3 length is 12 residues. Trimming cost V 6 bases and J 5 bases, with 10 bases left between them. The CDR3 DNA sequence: TGTGCCAGCAGATCCAGGGGTTATGGCTACACCTTC. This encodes CASRSRGYGYTF. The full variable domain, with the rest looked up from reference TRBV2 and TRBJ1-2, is EPEVTQTPSHQVTQMGQEVILRCVPISNHLYFYWYRQILGQKVEFLVSFYNNEISEKSEIFDDQFSVERPDGSNFTLKIRSTKLEDSAMYFCASRSRGYGYTFGSGTRLTVV.

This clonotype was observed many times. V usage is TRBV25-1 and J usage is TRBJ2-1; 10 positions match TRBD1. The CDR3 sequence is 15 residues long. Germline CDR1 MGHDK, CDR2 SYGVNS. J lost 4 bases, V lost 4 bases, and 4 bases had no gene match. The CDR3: CASSAGTGDYNEQFF. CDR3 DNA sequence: TGTGCCAGCAGTGCCGGGACAGGGGATTACAATGAGCAGTTCTTC.

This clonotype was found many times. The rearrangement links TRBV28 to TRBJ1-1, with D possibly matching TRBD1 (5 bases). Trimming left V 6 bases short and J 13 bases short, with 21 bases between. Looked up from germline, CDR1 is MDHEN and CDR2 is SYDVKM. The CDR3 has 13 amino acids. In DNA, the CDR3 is TGTGCCAGCAGGCCGGGGACCGCTTTTTATAGTTTCTTT. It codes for CASRPGTAFYSFF.

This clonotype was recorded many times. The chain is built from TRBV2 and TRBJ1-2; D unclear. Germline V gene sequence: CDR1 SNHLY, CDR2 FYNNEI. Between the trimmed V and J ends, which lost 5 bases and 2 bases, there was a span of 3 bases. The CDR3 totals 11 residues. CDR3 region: CASSQNYGYTF. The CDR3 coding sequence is TGTGCCAGCAGTCAGAACTATGGCTACACCTTC. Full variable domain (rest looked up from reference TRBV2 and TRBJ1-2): EPEVTQTPSHQVTQMGQEVILRCVPISNHLYFYWYRQILGQKVEFLVSFYNNEISEKSEIFDDQFSVERPDGSNFTLKIRSTKLEDSAMYFCASSQNYGYTFGSGTRLTVV.

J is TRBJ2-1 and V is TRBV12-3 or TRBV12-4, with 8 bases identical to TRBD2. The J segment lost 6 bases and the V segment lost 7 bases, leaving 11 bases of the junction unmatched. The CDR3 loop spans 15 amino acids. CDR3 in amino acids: CASTGKGSGINEQFF. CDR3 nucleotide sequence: TGTGCCAGCACTGGGAAGGGTAGCGGGATCAATGAGCAGTTCTTC.

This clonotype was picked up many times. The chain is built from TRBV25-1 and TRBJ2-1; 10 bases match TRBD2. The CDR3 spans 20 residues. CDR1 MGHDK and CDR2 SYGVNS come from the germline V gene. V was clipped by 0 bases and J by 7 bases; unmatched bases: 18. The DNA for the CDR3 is TGTGCCAGCAGTGAATACGAGGTGCACCCTTCTAGCGGGAGTTGGAATGAGCAGTTCTTC. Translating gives CASSEYEVHPSSGSWNEQFF.

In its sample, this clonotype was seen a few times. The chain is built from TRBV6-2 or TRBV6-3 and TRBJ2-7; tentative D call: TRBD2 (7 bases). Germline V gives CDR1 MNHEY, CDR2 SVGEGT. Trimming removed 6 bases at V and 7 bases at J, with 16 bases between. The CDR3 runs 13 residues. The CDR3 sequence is CASSRRGAGEQYF. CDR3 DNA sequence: TGTGCCAGCAGCCGTCGGGGGGCGGGAGAGCAGTACTTC.

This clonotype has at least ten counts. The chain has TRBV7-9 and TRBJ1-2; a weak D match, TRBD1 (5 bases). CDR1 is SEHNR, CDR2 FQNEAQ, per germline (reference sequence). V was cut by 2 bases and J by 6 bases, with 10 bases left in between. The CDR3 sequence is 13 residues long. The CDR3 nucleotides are TGTGCCAGCAGCTTATATCCGGGGCATGGCTACACCTTC. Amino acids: CASSLYPGHGYTF.

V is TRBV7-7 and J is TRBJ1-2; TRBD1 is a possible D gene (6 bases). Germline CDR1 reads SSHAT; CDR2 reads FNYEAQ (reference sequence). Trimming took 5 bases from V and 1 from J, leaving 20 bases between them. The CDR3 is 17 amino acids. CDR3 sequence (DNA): TGTGCCAGCAGCGGGGGGGGCTTCAGAGGAGATAACTATGGCTACACCTTC. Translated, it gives CASSGGGFRGDNYGYTF.

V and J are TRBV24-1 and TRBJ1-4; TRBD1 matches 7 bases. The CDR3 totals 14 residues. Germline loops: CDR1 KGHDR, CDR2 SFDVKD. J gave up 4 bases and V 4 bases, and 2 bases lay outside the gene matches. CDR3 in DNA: TGTGCCACCAGTGAGGGACAGATTAATGAAAAACTGTTTTTT. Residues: CATSEGQINEKLFF.

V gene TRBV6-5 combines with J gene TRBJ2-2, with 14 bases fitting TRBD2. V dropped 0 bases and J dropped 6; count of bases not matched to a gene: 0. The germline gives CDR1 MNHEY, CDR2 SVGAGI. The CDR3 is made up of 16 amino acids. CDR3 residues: CASSYSGLAGAGELFF. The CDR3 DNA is TGTGCCAGCAGTTACTCGGGACTAGCGGGAGCCGGGGAGCTGTTTTTT.

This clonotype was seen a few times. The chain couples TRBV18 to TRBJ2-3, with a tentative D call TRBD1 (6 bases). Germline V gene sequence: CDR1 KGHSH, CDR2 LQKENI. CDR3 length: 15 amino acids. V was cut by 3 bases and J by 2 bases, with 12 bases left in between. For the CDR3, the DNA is TGTGCCAGCTCACCTTACAACAGGGACACAGATACGCAGTATTTT. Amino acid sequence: CASSPYNRDTDTQYF. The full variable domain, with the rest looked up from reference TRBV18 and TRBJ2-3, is NAGVMQNPRHLVRRRGQEARLRCSPMKGHSHVYWYRQLPEEGLKFMVYLQKENIIDESGMPKERFSAEFPKEGPSILRIQQVVRGDSAAYFCASSPYNRDTDTQYFGPGTRLTVL.

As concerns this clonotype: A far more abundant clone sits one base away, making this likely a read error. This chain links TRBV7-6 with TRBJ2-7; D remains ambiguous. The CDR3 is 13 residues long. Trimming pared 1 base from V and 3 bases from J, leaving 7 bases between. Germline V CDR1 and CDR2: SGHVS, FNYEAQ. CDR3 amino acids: CASSLDGFYEQYF. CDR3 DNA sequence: TGTGCCAGCAGCTTAGACGGCTTCTACGAGCAGTACTTC.

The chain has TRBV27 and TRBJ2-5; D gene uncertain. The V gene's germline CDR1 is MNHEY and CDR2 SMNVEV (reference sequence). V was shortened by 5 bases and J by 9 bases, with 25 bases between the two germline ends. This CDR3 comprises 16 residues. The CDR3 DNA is TGTGCCAGCAGTCGAAGTAGACCCCTCTTGGTATTGGCCCAGTACTTC. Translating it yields CASSRSRPLLVLAQYF.

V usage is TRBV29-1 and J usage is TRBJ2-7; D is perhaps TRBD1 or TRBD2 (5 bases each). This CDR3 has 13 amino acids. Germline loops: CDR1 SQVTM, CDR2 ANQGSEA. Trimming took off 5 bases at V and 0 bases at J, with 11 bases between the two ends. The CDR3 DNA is TGCAGCGTTAGCATAGGGACCTCCTACGAGCAGTACTTC. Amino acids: CSVSIGTSYEQYF.

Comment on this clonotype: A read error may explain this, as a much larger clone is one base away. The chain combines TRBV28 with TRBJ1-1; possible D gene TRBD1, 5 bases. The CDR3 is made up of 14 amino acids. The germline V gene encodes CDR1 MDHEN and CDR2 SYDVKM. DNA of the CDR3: TGTGCCAGCTATCTTCCAGGGACCAACACTGGAGCTTTCTTT. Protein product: CASYLPGTNTGAFF.

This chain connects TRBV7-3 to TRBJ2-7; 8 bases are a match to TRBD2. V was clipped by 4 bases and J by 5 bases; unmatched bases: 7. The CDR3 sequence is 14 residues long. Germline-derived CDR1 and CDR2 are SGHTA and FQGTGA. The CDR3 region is CASSSFGGADEQYF. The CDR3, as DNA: TGTGCCAGCAGCTCTTTCGGGGGGGCGGACGAGCAGTACTTC.

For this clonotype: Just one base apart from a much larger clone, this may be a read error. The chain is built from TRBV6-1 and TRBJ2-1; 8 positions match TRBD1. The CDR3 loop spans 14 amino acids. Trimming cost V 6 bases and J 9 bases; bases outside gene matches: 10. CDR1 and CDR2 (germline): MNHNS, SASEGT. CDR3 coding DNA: TGTGCCAGCAGCCGCACAGGGGGGCGGGTTGAGCAGTTCTTC. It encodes CASSRTGGRVEQFF.

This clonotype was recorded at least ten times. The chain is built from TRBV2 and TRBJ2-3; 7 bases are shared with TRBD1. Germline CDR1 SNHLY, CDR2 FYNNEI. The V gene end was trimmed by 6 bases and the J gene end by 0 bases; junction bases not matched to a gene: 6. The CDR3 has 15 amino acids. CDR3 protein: CASRGQSASTDTQYF. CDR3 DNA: TGTGCCAGCAGGGGACAGTCGGCTAGCACAGATACGCAGTATTTT.